This entry describes one TCR beta chain. Its antigen remains unidentified. Per-nucleotide qualities are absent, and no much larger clonotype sits a single base away. This sample was taken from a study of CD8+CD57+ T cells in acquired aplastic anemia (dated by TCRdb to between 2018 and 2020). Notes on the research overall: A mean of roughly 3.2 ug of DNA, ranging from roughly 0.19 to 27.4 ug, was extracted from sorted CD4+ and CD8+ cells. What the research found in general, with its limitations: No significant difference in CD8+ Simpson's diversity was found between patients and healthy controls (P=0.060). Roughly 30 CD8+ CDR3 sequences were found to be shared between patients and controls, but these sequences appeared to be highly expressed in patients and within the immunodominant clones of the patients.

TCR repertoires of sorted CD4+ and CD8+ blood T cells from severe aplastic anemia patients and healthy subjects were deep-sequenced in the study. Ficoll-Paque density gradient centrifugation was used to isolate peripheral blood mononuclear cells. Before DNA was extracted, CD4+ and CD8+ T cells were sorted using either FACS or magnetic beads. TCR beta VDJ combination and CDR3 sequence profiling used genomic DNA as the template. TCR repertoire sequencing was run on an Illumina HiSeq 2000. The published analysis was carried out like this. TRBV/TRBJ rearrangement plots, CDR3 size and DJ length profiles, and Simpson's diversity index were used to assess repertoires. The immunodominant clone was defined as the most abundant DNA sequence in deep sequencing data. CDR3 amino acid sequences were screened for sharing across subjects and compared with published repertoires and the VDJdb database. The raw public data were reprocessed by TCRdb itself: fastp quality trimming at Q25, MiXCR clonotype calling, in-frame beta chains only. Every distinct CDR3 protein forms one entry, paired with its most common genes and DNA. The V and J calls follow TCRdb's processing rather than the paper's. This sample comprises under 200,000 distinct CDR3 sequences, roughly 64% of them detected only once. 46% of the sample comes from the top ten.

The germline V gene supplies CDR1 SQVTM and CDR2 ANQGSEA. Trimming removed 0 bases from V and 8 bases from J, leaving 10 bases between the germline ends. Taken from cysteine to phenylalanine, the CDR3 has 12 residues. The CDR3 DNA has 36 bases and is translated from base 1. The chain was built from TRBV29-1 and TRBJ1-2, with an unclear D gene assignment. The clonotype was recovered from a human donor with severe aplastic anemia or a healthy control (not recorded which). The sequenced sample was sorted CD4+, CD8+, or CD8+CD57+ T cells (not recorded which) from PBMCs. CDR3 loop: CSVEETGSGYTF. The nucleotides read TGCAGCGTTGAAGAGACGGGATCCGGCTACACCTTC.